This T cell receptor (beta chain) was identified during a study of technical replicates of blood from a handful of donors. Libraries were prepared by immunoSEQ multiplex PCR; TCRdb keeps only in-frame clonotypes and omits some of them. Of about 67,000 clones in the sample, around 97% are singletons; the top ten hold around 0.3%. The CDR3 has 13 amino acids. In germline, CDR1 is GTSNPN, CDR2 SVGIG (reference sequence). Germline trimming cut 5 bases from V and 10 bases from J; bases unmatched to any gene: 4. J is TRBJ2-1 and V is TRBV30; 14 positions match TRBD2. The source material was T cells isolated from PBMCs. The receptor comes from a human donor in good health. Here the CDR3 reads CAWAGLAGDEQFF. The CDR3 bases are TGTGCCTGGGCGGGACTAGCGGGAGACGAGCAGTTCTTC.